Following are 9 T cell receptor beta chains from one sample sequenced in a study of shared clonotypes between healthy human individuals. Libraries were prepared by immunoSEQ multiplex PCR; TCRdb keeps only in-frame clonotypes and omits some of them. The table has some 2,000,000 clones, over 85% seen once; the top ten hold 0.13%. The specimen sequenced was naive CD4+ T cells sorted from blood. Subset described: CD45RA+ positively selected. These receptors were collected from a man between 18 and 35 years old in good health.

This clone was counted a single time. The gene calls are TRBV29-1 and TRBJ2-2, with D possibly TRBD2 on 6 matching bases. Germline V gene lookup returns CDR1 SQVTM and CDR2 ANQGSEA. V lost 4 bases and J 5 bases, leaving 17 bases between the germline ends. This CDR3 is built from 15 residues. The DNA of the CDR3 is TGCAGCGTTGGCCAGTTCGCGGGAAGGACCGGGGAGCTGTTTTTT. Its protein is CSVGQFAGRTGELFF.

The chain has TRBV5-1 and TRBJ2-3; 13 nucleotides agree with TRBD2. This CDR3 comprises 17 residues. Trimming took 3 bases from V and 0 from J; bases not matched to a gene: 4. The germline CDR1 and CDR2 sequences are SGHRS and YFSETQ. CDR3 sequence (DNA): TGCGCCAGCAGCTCCGGGACTAGCGGGGTTAGCACAGATACGCAGTATTTT. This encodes CASSSGTSGVSTDTQYF.

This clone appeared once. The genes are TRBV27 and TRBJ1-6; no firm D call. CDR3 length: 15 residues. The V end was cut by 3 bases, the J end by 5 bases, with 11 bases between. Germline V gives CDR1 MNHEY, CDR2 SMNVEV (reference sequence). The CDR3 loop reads CASSFGGVNNSPLHF. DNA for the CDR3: TGTGCCAGCAGTTTTGGTGGGGTCAATAATTCACCCCTCCACTTT.

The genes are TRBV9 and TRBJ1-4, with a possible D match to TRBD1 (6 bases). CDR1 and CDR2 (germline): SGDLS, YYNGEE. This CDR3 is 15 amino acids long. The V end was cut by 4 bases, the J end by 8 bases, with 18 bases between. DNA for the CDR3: TGTGCCAGCAGCCCCACGCCTGGGACATACGAAAAACTGTTTTTT. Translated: CASSPTPGTYEKLFF.

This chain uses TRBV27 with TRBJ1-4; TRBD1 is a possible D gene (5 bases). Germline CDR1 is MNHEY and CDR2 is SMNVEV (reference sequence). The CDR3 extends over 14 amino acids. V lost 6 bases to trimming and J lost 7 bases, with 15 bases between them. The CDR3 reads CASSKAGLGEKLFF. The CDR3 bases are TGTGCCAGCAGCAAGGCGGGGCTGGGTGAAAAACTGTTTTTT.

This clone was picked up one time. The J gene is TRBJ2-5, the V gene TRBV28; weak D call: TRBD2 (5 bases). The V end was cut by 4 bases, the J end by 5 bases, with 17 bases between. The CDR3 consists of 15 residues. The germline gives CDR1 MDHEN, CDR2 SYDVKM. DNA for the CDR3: TGTGCCAGCAGTTCAAGGCTTGGCCCGGGGGAGACCCAGTACTTC. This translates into CASSSRLGPGETQYF.

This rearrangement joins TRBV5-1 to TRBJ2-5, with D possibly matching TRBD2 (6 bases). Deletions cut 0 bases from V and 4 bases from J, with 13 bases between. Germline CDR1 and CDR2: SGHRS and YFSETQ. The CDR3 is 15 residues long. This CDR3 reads CASSLALASVETQYF. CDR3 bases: TGCGCCAGCAGCTTGGCGCTAGCGAGCGTAGAGACCCAGTACTTC.

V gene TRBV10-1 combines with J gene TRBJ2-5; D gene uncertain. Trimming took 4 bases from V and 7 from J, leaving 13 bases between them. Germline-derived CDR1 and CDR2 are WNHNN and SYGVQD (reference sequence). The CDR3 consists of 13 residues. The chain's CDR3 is CASSASAAGTQYF. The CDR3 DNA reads TGCGCCAGCAGTGCCAGCGCCGCCGGGACCCAGTACTTC.

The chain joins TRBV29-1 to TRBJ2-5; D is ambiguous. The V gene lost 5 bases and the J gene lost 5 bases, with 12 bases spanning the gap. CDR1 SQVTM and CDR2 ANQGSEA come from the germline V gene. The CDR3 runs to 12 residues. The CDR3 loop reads CSVPFPGETQYF. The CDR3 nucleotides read TGCAGCGTTCCTTTTCCCGGGGAGACCCAGTACTTC.